This T cell receptor beta chain was observed in a study of T cells after yellow fever vaccination. The study's findings and limits: Abundant clonotypes from the bulk population could get into FACS-sorted repertoires as contaminants. Post-booster samples contained most primary-vaccination clones (just under 98% CD4, less than 90% CD8). A weaker secondary response peaked on day 5, the primary on day 15.

The CDR3 runs to 15 residues. Germline CDR1 and CDR2: SGHNT and YENEEA. Deletions cut 0 bases from V and 1 base from J, with 6 bases between. Notes on this clonotype: Its antigen is not identified.

TCRdb processed the 5' RACE reads anew with MiXCR; each CDR3 protein has one entry. The table has roughly 400,000 distinct CDR3 sequences, around 20% seen once; the top ten hold around 17%. The origin of this receptor is a man aged 18 to 29 who received the YFV17D yellow fever vaccine. This chain joins TRBV11-3 and TRBJ2-2; D gene unclear. The sample in question was PBMCs, obtained before the yellow fever booster vaccination. As DNA, the CDR3 is TGTGCCAGCAGCTTAGATCGGTGGAACACCGGGGAGCTGTTTTTT. Translating gives CASSLDRWNTGELFF. The full variable domain, in which reference TRBV11-3 and TRBJ2-2 provide the parts outside the CDR3, is EAGVVQSPRYKIIEKKQPVAFWCNPISGHNTLYWYLQNLGQGPELLIRYENEEAVDDSQLPKDRFSAERLKGVDSTLKIQPAELGDSAVYLCASSLDRWNTGELFFGEGSRLTVL.